Given below is one T cell receptor beta chain in context. It lacks a known antigen. No much larger clone exists at a distance of one base, and base qualities are not known. The data originate from a study of cytomegalovirus exposure and HLA in healthy donors listed by TCRdb under 2017. For context, the study as a whole: An earlier analysis of several hundred of the donors reported about 250 Gb of sequence data and some 100 million unique TCR beta sequences from approximately 180 million T cells. An early release covering roughly 580 HLA-typed donors comprised 250 to 350 gigabases of sequencing data and some 79 million unique TCR sequences. The genetic ancestry cluster associated with self-reported Caucasian donors included about 84% of the approximately 430 genotyped donors. The aim of the study was to test whether cataloging public T cell receptors could identify signatures of past pathogen exposure. Using immunosequencing, the study profiled T cell repertoires from about 610 subjects and related those repertoires to cytomegalovirus serostatus. A separate validation cohort of roughly 130 different subjects was used in addition to the approximately 700-subject first cohort. To predict cytomegalovirus infection status, the study combined high-throughput TCR immunosequencing, statistical association of individual TCRs with disease status, and machine learning. To study patterns of TCR occurrence, a later analysis re-analyzed previously published TCR beta repertoires from hundreds of donors and added high-resolution HLA genotyping. Rather than using new phenotypic data, the later analysis identified candidate immune exposures from TCR beta sequences and from how often those sequences occurred across donors. To decide whether each TCR beta V gene segment behaved as functional or pseudogenic, an earlier analysis of over 500 of the donors relied on high-throughput TCR beta sequencing. Donor age, sex, ethnicity and CMV serostatus were collected together with the repertoire data. A later genetic analysis used genome-wide SNP genotypes for 398 of the 666 donors, treating that subset as a discovery cohort. Every discovery cohort repertoire had been produced on one sequencing platform. Class I and class II HLA loci were covered by the typing at four-digit resolution. Typing coverage varied by locus: roughly 620-630 donors for A, B, C, DRB1 and DQB1; under 550 for DQA1; about 590 for DPA1; 400 to 480 for DPB1. Roughly 5 DR-DQ haplotypes were handled as single units for association and clustering because linkage in the cohort was strong. Across 398 genotyped donors of the cohort, an average of roughly 200,000 unique TCR beta nucleotide sequences per donor were sequenced, and 15% to 20% of those sequences were non-productive. Broad study findings and their caveats: In a later genetic analysis, a missense DCLRE1C variant was associated with V-gene and J-gene trimming of TCR beta chains, and the association was replicated in an independent cohort. When HLA alleles, especially DR and DQ, strongly co-occurred, attributing TCR associations to individual alleles was difficult. Immune exposure information for the cohort was limited to CMV serostatus. HLA typing was unavailable for some donors at each locus, so association tests used only the typed subset. A later genetic analysis reported fewer N-insertions in productive TCRs among donors in an Asian-associated ancestry cluster than the roughly 640-donor mean. The cohort was sequenced for TCR beta chains only, and without alpha or paired-chain data the features that could be detected were limited. In a later analysis, several top co-occurrence clusters were reported to appear linked to parvovirus B19, influenza, CMV and Epstein-Barr virus. Roughly 17 rarely observed V segments, including chromosome 9 orphons, were excluded from the earlier analysis of about 610 of the donors because counts were too low. Broadly in line with IMGT annotations, most TCR beta V segments showed up in productive rearrangements about 87% or about 30% of the time in an earlier analysis of approximately 600 of the donors. Across donors, most TCR sequences were observed very rarely, whereas some public TCRs were present in many individuals. In a later analysis, TCR association rates were found to vary across HLA loci, with the most associated TCRs seen for DRB1 alleles and the fewest for HLA-C alleles. In a later analysis, HLA-associated TCR beta chains showed more clonal expansion and lower generation probabilities than non-associated chains that were equally common. At a false discovery rate of 0.05, a later analysis linked under 20,000 TCR beta sequences to specific HLA alleles. Correlated functional status among segregating V segments might be attributable to linkage disequilibrium, but an unknown experimental factor could not be ruled out. Three of the identified cytomegalovirus-associated TCR beta chains were confirmed in vitro to be specific for cytomegalovirus antigens. Most CMV-associated TCR beta chains appeared to be HLA-restricted in a later analysis, and the HLA associations seemed to be driven largely by CMV exposure. A further reported finding was that TCR beta sequences accurately predicted the HLA-A and HLA-B alleles for most subjects in the first cohort. Presence/absence analyses assumed roughly uniform sequencing depth across donors, an assumption that may not hold. In both the original and validation cohorts, the classifier was reported to diagnose cytomegalovirus status with high specificity and sensitivity. The sequencing pipeline was judged likely to have produced a cluster of highly shared sequence variants as a technical artifact. It was suggested by the authors that the approach could potentially be generalized to other disease states and immunological phenotypes. The study listed 150 to 200 TCR beta chains as associated with cytomegalovirus. The 87-base-pair reads could not distinguish some IMGT-functional V segments, including TRBV6-2 and TRBV6-3, so those segments were excluded.

The junction shows trimming of 4 bases on V and 2 bases on J, plus 7 bases between the germline ends. CDR1 and CDR2, looked up from the germline V gene, are SGHVS and FQNEAQ. The CDR3 holds 13 amino acids from the cysteine to the phenylalanine. Only CDR3 DNA remains: 39 bases, in frame from the first base. The cohort was made up of 666 healthy bone marrow donors. Cohort members were all nominally healthy when sampled, although unrecorded immune exposures were likely present. The donor was CMV seropositive and was included in the group of some 290 seropositive cohort members. Each donor provided a peripheral blood sample, and peripheral blood mononuclear cells were used for TCR beta sequencing. The Qiagen DNeasy Blood Extraction Kit was used to extract genomic DNA from the blood cell samples. Library creation used the immunoSEQ multiplex PCR assay. For the multiplex PCR, a mixture combining 60 forward primers for TCR Vbeta segments and 13 reverse primers for TCR Jbeta segments was used. Amplification of the CDR3 region of rearranged TCR beta genes was performed with a multiplex PCR assay on genomic DNA. The Illumina HiSeq System was used to sequence the amplified TCR beta libraries as 87-base-pair reads. As for how the authors treated the data: Across the 600 to 700 repertoires, a later analysis counted some 80 million unique TCR beta chains, 9.5 million to 13 million of which were shared by at least two donors. To remove PCR and sequencing errors, raw reads were error-corrected and collapsed into unique sequences using a nearest-neighbor algorithm that merged closely related sequences. To assign V, D and J gene segments, CDR3 sequences were aligned to IMGT reference sequences. For a sequence to be retained, at least a six-nucleotide match to both a V gene segment and a J gene segment was required. A rearrangement counted as productive if the CDR3 had no stop codons and remained in frame with V and J, and every other rearrangement counted as non-productive. CDR3 was defined according to IMGT convention as the region running from the second conserved V-encoded cysteine to the conserved J-encoded phenylalanine. Sequences without an unambiguous match to a single V gene segment were excluded from the earlier analysis of 500 to 700 of the donors. An earlier analysis of a few hundred of the donors classified V segments as functional when productive rearrangements were above 56.7% and as segregating when the standard deviation between donors was above 5%. To diagnose cytomegalovirus status from the catalog of TCR beta chain sequences, a statistical classification framework was built. A later analysis assigned V and J genes by comparing TCR nucleotide sequences with IMGT/GENE-DB human TR gene sequences. In a later analysis, CDR3 sequences and most-parsimonious VDJ recombination scenarios were assigned using the TCRdist pipeline. In a later analysis, every TCR beta chain was defined by the combination of its CDR3 amino acid sequence and its V-gene family, and reads without a unique V-gene family were dropped. A later analysis removed 592 highly shared, low-generation-probability nucleotide sequences to deal with suspected cross-contamination and a sequencing artifact. In a later analysis, a clonal expansion index was calculated for each public chain from normalized within-repertoire ranks of inferred template counts. A later analysis computed generation probabilities with a VDJ recombination model fitted to out-of-frame rearrangements, and checked the results against IGoR. A later analysis scored TCR-TCR, TCR-HLA and TCR-CMV co-occurrence with hypergeometric tests, applying a repertoire-size bias correction to TCR pairs. A later analysis estimated false discovery rates by permuting HLA or CMV assignments 20 times. In a later analysis, co-occurring TCRs were grouped using DBSCAN, and TCRdist sequence similarity was added for clustering within HLA-allele-positive subsets. For co-occurrence clustering, repertoires with fewer than 30,000 or more than 120,000 public chains were excluded, along with five or six repertoires with anomalous nucleotide sharing. TCRdb carries this immuneACCESS record with in-frame sequences only. Its versions omit some clonotypes, under half of them owing to an unresolved V gene in the studies checked, with the rest unexplained. V and J calls and clone size follow that table, whereas D and trimming were derived from the DNA. In this sample the table shows 100,000 to 150,000 clones, 75% to 85% of which occur a single time. About 9.1% of the sample lies in the top ten.

The specimen was PBMCs. Recombination joined TRBV7-8 with TRBJ2-3; the D gene cannot be named for sure. This clonotype was sampled from a woman aged 50 to 60 in good health and CMV-seropositive. The sequenced DNA: TGTGCCAGCAGCTCACAAATCACAGATACGCAGTATTTT. Its coded protein is CASSSQITDTQYF.